This T cell receptor beta chain emerged from a study of graft-versus-host responses after intestinal transplantation (dated by TCRdb to the early 2020s). General notes on the study: Multivisceral, liver-intestinal, or isolated intestinal transplants were received by the recipients. Every recipient was given anti-thymocyte globulin induction, then maintenance tacrolimus and steroids for 3 to 4 years. After intestinal transplantation, graft-versus-host and host-versus-graft alloreactive T cell clones in the graft, circulation and bone marrow were tracked using bulk TCR-beta CDR3 sequencing. Alloreactive clones were identified by sequencing pre-transplant mixed lymphocyte reaction products and comparing these products with unstimulated pre-transplant donor and recipient T cells. A cohort of under 30 intestinal transplant recipients, including one retransplant, was enrolled, and a few patients lacking pretransplant specimens were excluded. A peak of at least 4% donor T cells among recipient peripheral blood mononuclear cells was the definition used for donor T cell macrochimerism. Samples from three later patients were sequenced in-house on an Illumina MiSeq with MiXCR processing rather than by the commercial service. Results and caveats for the whole study, not just this receptor: GvH clones were detected in recipient bone marrow, and some appeared earlier in ileal mucosa or blood, consistent with an intestinal mucosal origin. High GvH to HvG T cell clonal ratios were observed in the allografts of patients with donor T cell macrochimerism. Peak levels of circulating GvH clones were associated with declines in HvG clones early after transplant. Conclusions were limited by the relatively low number and heterogeneity of intestinal transplant patients.

The library was obtained by the immunoSEQ multiplex PCR assay. For most patients, genomic DNA was isolated with the Qiagen DNeasy Blood and Tissue Kit and shipped frozen to Adaptive Biotechnologies for TCR sequencing. For most patients, high-throughput TCR-beta CDR3 sequencing of genomic DNA was performed by Adaptive Biotechnologies. In the paper's pipeline: TCR sequencing data were retrieved from Adaptive's ImmunoSEQ software for more than 15 patients, whereas a few other patients were processed with MiXCR and VDJtools. To correct CD4 versus CD8 sorting errors, sequences present in both subsets at a frequency ratio below 5:1 were removed. CDR3 nucleotide sequences shared between donor and recipient were removed because their origin could not be assigned. To count as alloreactive, a clone needed at least 2-fold expansion over unstimulated cells and a minimum CFSE-low frequency of 0.002% (template counts) or 0.001% (read counts). A clone was considered mappable if detected in the sequenced pre-transplant spleen, lymph node, or MLR CFSE-low populations of the donor or recipient. Cumulative frequency of alloreactive clones was calculated as a percentage of all sequences weighted by copy number. TCRdb holds this immuneACCESS table with in-frame rearrangements only. Some clones are missing; in checked studies, unresolved V genes explain under half, and the rest has no known cause. V and J calls and clone size are those listed in that table; D and trimming were worked out from the DNA. The sample includes about 90,000 clones, with approximately 80% observed a single time. More than 0.8% of the sample comes from the top ten.

The germline V and J ends show losses of 2 bases and 14 bases respectively, and no gene match explains 8 bases of the junction. The germline V gene provides CDR1 SGHDT and CDR2 YYEEEE. The cysteine opens and the phenylalanine closes a CDR3 of 12 amino acids. The retained sequence is limited to the CDR3, 36 bases, with the frame set at the first base. Concerning this clone itself: The target of this receptor is not known. Per-nucleotide qualities are absent, and no much larger clonotype sits a single base away.

The time point label on this specimen signifies: cells obtained before transplantation from donor or recipient. CD3+CD4+ and CD3+CD8+ populations were FACS-sorted from unstimulated pre-transplant donor and recipient cells taken from spleen or lymph nodes. The sequence is built from TRBV5-6 and TRBJ2-5; 8 of the junction bases match TRBD2. The source of this sequence is a human donor who received an intestinal transplant. Sequences were derived from unstimulated CD4+ T cells sorted from spleen or lymph node cells, sampled before intestinal transplant. This receptor has the CDR3 CASSFGVREAYF. The nucleotides are TGTGCCAGCAGCTTCGGAGTGCGGGAGGCCTACTTC.